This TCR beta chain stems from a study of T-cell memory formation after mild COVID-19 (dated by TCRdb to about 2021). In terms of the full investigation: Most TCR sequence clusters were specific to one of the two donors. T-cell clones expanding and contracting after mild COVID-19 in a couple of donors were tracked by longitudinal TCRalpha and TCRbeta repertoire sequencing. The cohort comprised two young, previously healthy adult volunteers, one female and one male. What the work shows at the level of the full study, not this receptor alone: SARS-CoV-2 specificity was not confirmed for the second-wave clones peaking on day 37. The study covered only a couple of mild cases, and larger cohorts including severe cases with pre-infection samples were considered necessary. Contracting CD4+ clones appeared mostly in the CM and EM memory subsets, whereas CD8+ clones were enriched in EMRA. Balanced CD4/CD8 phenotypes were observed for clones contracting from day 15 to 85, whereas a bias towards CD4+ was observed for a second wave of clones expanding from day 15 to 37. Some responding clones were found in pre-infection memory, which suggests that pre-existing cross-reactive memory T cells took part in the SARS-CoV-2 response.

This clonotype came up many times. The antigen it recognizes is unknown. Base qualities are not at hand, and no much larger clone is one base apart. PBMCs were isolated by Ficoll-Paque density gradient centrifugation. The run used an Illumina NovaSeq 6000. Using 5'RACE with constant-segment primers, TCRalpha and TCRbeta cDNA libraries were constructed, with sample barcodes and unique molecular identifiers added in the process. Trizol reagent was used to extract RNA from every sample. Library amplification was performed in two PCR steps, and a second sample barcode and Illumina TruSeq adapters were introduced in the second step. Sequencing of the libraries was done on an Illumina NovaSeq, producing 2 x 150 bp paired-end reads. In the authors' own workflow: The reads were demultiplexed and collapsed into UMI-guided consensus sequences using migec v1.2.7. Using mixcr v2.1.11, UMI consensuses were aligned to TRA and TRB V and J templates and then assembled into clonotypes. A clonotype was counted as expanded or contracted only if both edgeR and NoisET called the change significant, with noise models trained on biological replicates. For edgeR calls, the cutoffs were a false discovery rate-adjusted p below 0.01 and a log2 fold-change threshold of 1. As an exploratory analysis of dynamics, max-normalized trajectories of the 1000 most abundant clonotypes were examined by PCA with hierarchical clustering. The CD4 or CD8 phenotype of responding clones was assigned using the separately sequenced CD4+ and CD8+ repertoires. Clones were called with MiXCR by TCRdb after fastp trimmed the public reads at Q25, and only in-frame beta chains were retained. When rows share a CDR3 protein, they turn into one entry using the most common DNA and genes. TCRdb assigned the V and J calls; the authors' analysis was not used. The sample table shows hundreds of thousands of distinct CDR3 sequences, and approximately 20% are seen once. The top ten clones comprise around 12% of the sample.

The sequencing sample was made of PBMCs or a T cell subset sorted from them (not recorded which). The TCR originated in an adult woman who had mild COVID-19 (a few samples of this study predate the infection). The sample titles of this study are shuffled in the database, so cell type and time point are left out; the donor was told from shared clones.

The CDR3 sequence is CASSSGTGGYNEQFF. At the DNA level, the sequence is TGCGCCAGCAGCTCCGGGACAGGGGGTTACAATGAGCAGTTCTTC. Recombination linked TRBV5-1 to TRBJ2-1, and TRBD1 aligns with 11 junction nucleotides. The CDR1 and CDR2 encoded by the germline V gene are SGHRS and YFSETQ. The CDR3 covers 15 residues, taking in both the cysteine and the phenylalanine. Left in the record is the CDR3 DNA by itself, 45 bases read in frame from the first base. The V end gives up 3 bases and the J end 4 bases, leaving 3 bases in the junction not matched to a gene.